The clone carrying this T cell receptor beta chain appeared a few times. Antigen specificity is unknown. This sample was included in a study of T-cell memory formation after mild COVID-19. It was 5'RACE with constant-segment primers that produced the TCR alpha and TCR beta cDNA libraries, which carried sample barcodes and UMIs. TCRdb ran MiXCR on the 5' RACE reads and lists one entry per CDR3 protein. Of 290,000 or so distinct CDR3 sequences in the sample, roughly a fifth were seen once. Germline V gene lookup returns CDR1 SGHKS and CDR2 YYEKEE (reference sequence). This CDR3 has 15 amino acids. Trimming removed 2 bases from V and 6 bases from J, with 15 bases in between. Study findings and constraints: Pre-infection memory carried some responding clones, suggesting that cross-reactive memory joined. A balance of CD4 and CD8 characterized clones contracting day 15 to 85, whereas later expanders leaned CD4+.

The chain recombines TRBV5-5 with TRBJ2-1; D uncertain. This clonotype originated in a man aged 18 to 30 who had mild COVID-19 (a few samples of this study predate the infection). Cell type and time point are not known. Input material: PBMCs or a T cell subset sorted from them (not recorded which). In nucleotides, the CDR3 is TGTGCCAGCAGCTTCAGCAGACTTCTAACCAATGAGCAGTTCTTC. This sequence encodes CASSFSRLLTNEQFF.